Sequencing of this T cell receptor beta chain was carried out in a study of blood T cells in healthy people across ages. The use of a sample-barcoded 5' primer and a J-beta primer mix characterized a second PCR of roughly 6 to 11 cycles. Every cDNA molecule bore a tag from a template-switch adaptor containing 12 random nucleotides. TCRdb reprocessed the 5' RACE reads via MiXCR and lists one record per CDR3 protein. There are more than 650,000 distinct CDR3 sequences in the sample; 53% occur only once, and roughly 40% lies in the top ten. The CDR3 has 18 amino acids. V lost 7 bases, J lost 14 bases, and 37 bases lay in between. Germline CDR1 is SNHLY and CDR2 is FYNNEI.

The genes are TRBV2 and TRBJ2-3, with D perhaps matching TRBD2 (7 bases). The origin of this receptor is a man aged 80 or over in good health. Sample: blood. The CDR3 nucleotides read TGTGCCAGCACCCGAGGCTGGGGGGCGGGAGTCGAAAGCAGATACGCGTATTTT. Translated, it gives CASTRGWGAGVESRYAYF.